This T cell receptor (beta chain) was recovered during a study of human T cells and chemical hapten exposure. This clonotype was recorded at least ten times. Noted time point: patch test 3, about 24 weeks after DPC sensitization. Treatment in this sample: therapeutic diphenylcyclopropenone sensitization with weekly scalp DPC. The study extracted total RNA from unfractionated whole blood. TCRdb reprocessed the RACE reads via MiXCR and lists one record per CDR3 protein. This sample has over 70,000 distinct CDR3 sequences, with approximately 11% found just once. V was shortened by 6 bases and J by 4 bases, with 12 bases between the two germline ends. Germline CDR1 is SQVTM and CDR2 is ANQGSEA. This CDR3 is built from 12 residues.

Source: whole blood, taken in connection with sensitization to the hapten diphenylcyclopropenone (DPC). The clonotype was recovered from a woman aged 25 to 39 with alopecia areata. Some clones in this sample may be carry-over from other donors' samples. The chain couples TRBV29-1 to TRBJ1-2; possible D gene TRBD1, 6 bases. The DNA for the CDR3 is TGCAGCGTAGAGACAGGAATCTATGGCTACACCTTC. Translation: CSVETGIYGYTF.